These 26 T cell receptor beta chains share one sample of origin, sequenced in a study of blood T cell repertoires in COVID-19. The assay was immunoSEQ multiplex PCR, and TCRdb's table has in-frame clones only and misses some. The sample lists some 150,000 clones; roughly 80% were seen once. The sample comprised peripheral blood. These receptors all stem from a man at least 80 years old with acute or convalescent COVID-19.

The chain employs TRBV7-2 and TRBJ1-2; D remains unclear. This CDR3 comprises 13 residues. The germline V gene has CDR1 SGHTA and CDR2 FQGNSA. The V gene lost 6 bases and the J gene lost 4 bases, with 12 bases spanning the gap. The CDR3 is CASRGAASYGYTF. In nucleotides, the CDR3 is TGTGCCAGCAGGGGCGCCGCAAGCTATGGCTACACCTTC.

This clone was seen once. The chain combines TRBV5-4 with TRBJ2-3; D gene ambiguous. There are 16 residues in the CDR3. V dropped 0 bases and J dropped 3 bases, with 14 bases sitting between them. Germline V gives CDR1 SGHNT, CDR2 YYREEE (reference sequence). CDR3 sequence (DNA): TGTGCCAGCAGCTTGGGGGCAACTCACAAGACAGATACGCAGTATTTT. Translation gives CASSLGATHKTDTQYF. Full variable domain (rest looked up from reference TRBV5-4 and TRBJ2-3): ETGVTQSPTHLIKTRGQQVTLRCSSQSGHNTVSWYQQALGQGPQFIFQYYREEENGRGNFPPRFSGLQFPNYSSELNVNALELDDSALYLCASSLGATHKTDTQYFGPGTRLTVL.

In its sample, this clone was seen a few times. The rearrangement links TRBV9 to TRBJ1-6; TRBD1 matches at 10 bases. The V gene end was trimmed by 3 bases and the J gene end by 8 bases; junction bases not matched to a gene: 5. The CDR3 has 15 residues. In germline, CDR1 is SGDLS, CDR2 YYNGEE. The DNA of the CDR3 is TGTGCCAGCAGCGGGGGACAGGGGAATCATTCACCCCTCCACTTT. This translates into CASSGGQGNHSPLHF.

In this sample, this clone turned up many times. V gene TRBV3-1 (or the pseudogene TRBV3-2) combines with J gene TRBJ2-3, with 8 nucleotides matching TRBD1. With V trimmed by 6 bases and J by 6 bases, 8 bases remained unmatched. CDR1 is LGHDT, CDR2 YNNKEL, per germline (reference sequence). The CDR3 covers 14 residues. The CDR3 coding sequence is TGTGCCAGCAGTGGCCAGGGGGCTTTGGATACGCAGTATTTT. Translated: CASSGQGALDTQYF.

This chain connects TRBV18 to TRBJ1-3; 9 nucleotides align to TRBD1. This CDR3 contains 17 residues. V shed 3 bases and J 0 bases; nucleotides not matched to a gene: 6. Germline CDR1 is KGHSH and CDR2 is LQKENI. The DNA for the CDR3 is TGTGCCAGCTCACCGGAAATACAGGGGGCCTCTGGAAACACCATATATTTT. Its translation is CASSPEIQGASGNTIYF.

The gene calls are TRBV19 and TRBJ2-3; 7 bases agree with TRBD1. Germline assignment: CDR1 LNHDA and CDR2 SQIVND (reference sequence). V shed 7 bases and J 0 bases; nucleotides not matched to a gene: 7. The CDR3 is 15 residues long. The CDR3 DNA is TGTGCCAGTAAAGACAGGGCCTCTAGCACAGATACGCAGTATTTT. Translation: CASKDRASSTDTQYF.

This clone was seen only once. The chain has TRBV5-4 and TRBJ2-7; a weak D match, TRBD2 (7 bases). CDR1 and CDR2 from the germline V gene are SGHNT and YYREEE (reference sequence). With 1 base removed from V and 7 bases from J, the gap between germline ends came to 18 bases. The CDR3 has 15 residues. The CDR3 region is CASSLLVGGPGEQYF. CDR3 bases: TGTGCCAGCAGCTTGTTGGTGGGGGGGCCGGGGGAGCAGTACTTC. Based on the CDR3 plus reference TRBV5-4 and TRBJ2-7, the full variable domain is ETGVTQSPTHLIKTRGQQVTLRCSSQSGHNTVSWYQQALGQGPQFIFQYYREEENGRGNFPPRFSGLQFPNYSSELNVNALELDDSALYLCASSLLVGGPGEQYFGPGTRLTVT.

This clone was picked up one time. The chain recombines TRBV30 with TRBJ2-7; 9 bases map to TRBD2. The CDR3 runs 14 residues. Germline V gene data show CDR1 as GTSNPN and CDR2 as SVGIG (reference sequence). With V trimmed by 0 bases and J by 9 bases, 9 bases remained unmatched. CDR3 sequence reads: CAWSVGGGGARQYF. The DNA for the CDR3 is TGTGCCTGGAGTGTAGGCGGCGGGGGGGCAAGGCAGTACTTC.

This chain links TRBV21-1 with TRBJ2-7; TRBD1, as called in the table, went unchecked against the DNA. TRBV21-1 is assigned pseudogene status. The CDR3 length is 17 residues. The CDR3 DNA follows: TGTGCCAGCAGCAAAGATGTAGGACAGGGAAGAACCTACGAGCAGTACTTC. As protein: CASSKDVGQGRTYEQYF.

The chain links TRBV19 to TRBJ2-3, with D perhaps matching TRBD2 (5 bases). The CDR3 length is 15 residues. Germline V gene lookup returns CDR1 LNHDA and CDR2 SQIVND (reference sequence). The V gene lost 8 bases and the J gene lost 5 bases, with 20 bases spanning the gap. This CDR3 reads CASVQSGVPGDTQYF. CDR3 nucleotides: TGTGCCAGTGTTCAGTCCGGGGTCCCAGGAGATACGCAGTATTTT.

The CDR3 bases are TGTGCCACCAGTGATTCTACGGGACTAGCGGCTTACAATGAGCAGTTCTTC. Translating gives CATSDSTGLAAYNEQFF. This rearrangement joins TRBV24-1 to TRBJ2-1; 11 nucleotides agree with TRBD2. The CDR3 consists of 17 residues. Unmatched junction bases numbered 6, after V lost 2 bases and J lost 4 bases. Germline V lookup: CDR1 KGHDR, CDR2 SFDVKD.

The chain couples TRBV18 to TRBJ1-3; D is possibly TRBD1 (6 bases). In germline, CDR1 is KGHSH, CDR2 LQKENI. With 6 bases removed from V and 4 bases from J, the gap between germline ends came to 13 bases. CDR3 length equals 14 residues. Here the CDR3 reads CASSPGTSGNTIYF. The CDR3 DNA reads as TGTGCCAGCTCTCCGGGGACATCGGGAAACACCATATATTTT. The complete variable domain, with remaining parts taken from reference TRBV18 and TRBJ1-3, reads NAGVMQNPRHLVRRRGQEARLRCSPMKGHSHVYWYRQLPEEGLKFMVYLQKENIIDESGMPKERFSAEFPKEGPSILRIQQVVRGDSAAYFCASSPGTSGNTIYFGEGSWLTVV.

The gene calls are TRBV5-1 and TRBJ2-1, with TRBD2 identical over 11 bases. Trimming took 5 bases from V and 5 from J; bases not matched to a gene: 9. CDR1 is SGHRS, CDR2 YFSETQ, per germline. This CDR3 has 16 residues. CDR3 sequence: CASRREPGLADNEQFF. The CDR3 nucleotides read TGCGCCAGCAGAAGAGAACCGGGACTAGCGGACAATGAGCAGTTCTTC.

This chain joins TRBV10-3 and TRBJ1-5, with a weak D call TRBD1 (6 bases). The length of the CDR3 is 15 residues. The V end lost 0 bases, the J end lost 4 bases, and 10 bases lay between the germline ends. From germline, CDR1 is ENHRY and CDR2 SYGVKD. The CDR3 loop is CAISESTGNNQPQHF. CDR3 nucleotides: TGTGCCATCAGTGAGTCAACAGGGAATAATCAGCCCCAGCATTTT.

The chain is built from TRBV6-5 and TRBJ1-4, with D perhaps TRBD1 (5 bases). CDR3 size: 15 residues. V was shortened by 2 bases and J by 4 bases, with 11 bases between the two germline ends. Germline CDR1 and CDR2: MNHEY and SVGAGI. CDR3 amino acids: CASSYNGQGNEKLFF. CDR3 coding DNA: TGTGCCAGCAGTTACAATGGGCAGGGTAATGAAAAACTGTTTTTT.

CDR3 bases: TGTGCCAGCAGCGCCGGGACTAGCGGTCGGTTATCGTACTTC. It is translated as CASSAGTSGRLSYF. The chain joins TRBV9 to TRBJ2-4; 11 nucleotides agree with TRBD2. Germline CDR1 reads SGDLS; CDR2 reads YYNGEE. The CDR3 is 14 residues long. With V trimmed by 3 bases and J by 15 bases, 11 bases remained unmatched.

This clone was observed once. The chain links TRBV24-1 to TRBJ1-1; D remains unclear. The V end was cut by 5 bases, the J end by 3 bases, with 9 bases between. The CDR3 sequence is 13 residues long. Per germline, CDR1 KGHDR and CDR2 SFDVKD. The CDR3 reads CATSGGRDTEAFF. DNA for the CDR3: TGTGCCACCAGTGGAGGGCGGGACACTGAAGCTTTCTTT.

J is TRBJ2-5 and V is TRBV5-1; 13 bases align to TRBD2. The CDR3 is made up of 16 amino acids. V lost 2 bases and J lost 5; bases outside the gene matches: 6. Germline assignment: CDR1 SGHRS and CDR2 YFSETQ. The CDR3 nucleotides read TGCGCCAGCAGCTTTCAGACTAGCGGGGGGACTGAGACCCAGTACTTC. It codes for CASSFQTSGGTETQYF.

The CDR3 region has the DNA TGTGCCAGTAGTACCCAGGGTGGGTCCGAAAACACCATATATTTT. Amino acid sequence: CASSTQGGSENTIYF. The rearrangement uses TRBV19 and TRBJ1-3, with a tentative D call TRBD1 (5 bases). CDR3 length equals 15 residues. Trimming took off 4 bases at V and 6 bases at J, with 16 bases between the two ends. Germline V lookup: CDR1 LNHDA, CDR2 SQIVND (reference sequence).

The CDR3 spells CASSANTGQRSGNTIYF. The CDR3 DNA sequence: TGTGCCAGCAGCGCGAATACGGGACAGCGCTCTGGAAACACCATATATTTT. The chain is built from TRBV7-9 and TRBJ1-3, with 7 nucleotides matching TRBD1. With 5 bases clipped from V and 0 bases from J, the junction kept 10 bases outside the gene matches. CDR3 length: 17 amino acids. Germline V gene data show CDR1 as SEHNR and CDR2 as FQNEAQ (reference sequence).

About this clone: Germline is not matched at one junction end, which may reflect a read error. The rearrangement uses TRBV2 and TRBJ1-3, with D possibly being TRBD1 (6 bases). CDR1 and CDR2 (germline): SNHLY, FYNNEI. This CDR3 contains 14 residues. CDR3 bases: TGTGCCAGCAGGGAAGGACAGCCACAGCGCACCATATATTTT. Its protein is CASREGQPQRTIYF.

The chain is built from TRBV5-1 and TRBJ1-1, with D hard to call. The germline V and J ends were trimmed by 5 bases and 11 bases, with 13 bases remaining between them. Per the germline V gene, CDR1 is SGHRS and CDR2 is YFSETQ. The CDR3 loop spans 11 amino acids. In DNA, the CDR3 is TGCGCCAGCAGTACGGGAAATGTGGCTTTCTTT. Translated: CASSTGNVAFF.

The chain links TRBV10-1 to TRBJ2-1, with TRBD2 matching 7 bases. Losses at the gene ends were 0 bases for V and 0 bases for J; bases not matched to a gene: 2. The CDR3 length is 16 residues. Germline loops: CDR1 WNHNN, CDR2 SYGVQD (reference sequence). Here the CDR3 DNA reads TGCGCCAGCAGTGAGTCGGTAGCGGGCTCCTACAATGAGCAGTTCTTC. This encodes CASSESVAGSYNEQFF.

This clone occurred once. This chain connects TRBV12-3 or TRBV12-4 to TRBJ2-2; the D gene is possibly TRBD1 (6 bases). The CDR3 is 13 residues long. Trimming took off 6 bases at V and 6 bases at J, with 11 bases between the two ends. CDR3 protein: CASRTGTSGELFF. CDR3 coding DNA: TGTGCCAGCAGGACAGGTACCTCCGGGGAGCTGTTTTTT.

CDR3 loop: CASSIPPGSIQYF. CDR3 DNA sequence: TGTGCCAGTAGTATCCCCCCCGGGAGCATTCAGTACTTC. The chain combines TRBV19 with TRBJ2-4, with D perhaps matching TRBD2 (6 bases). V was clipped by 3 bases and J by 9 bases, with 12 bases between them. The CDR3 is 13 amino acids. The germline CDR1 and CDR2 sequences are LNHDA and SQIVND (reference sequence).

This clone showed up just a few times. Here the CDR3 DNA reads TGTGCCAGCAGCTCTTCGACAGGAAAGAGGGATTCACCCCTCCACTTT. As protein: CASSSSTGKRDSPLHF. The chain carries TRBV11-3 and TRBJ1-6; D is perhaps TRBD1 (6 bases). With 4 bases removed from V and 8 bases from J, the gap between germline ends came to 18 bases. This CDR3 is 16 amino acids long. Germline V gene data show CDR1 as SGHNT and CDR2 as YENEEA.